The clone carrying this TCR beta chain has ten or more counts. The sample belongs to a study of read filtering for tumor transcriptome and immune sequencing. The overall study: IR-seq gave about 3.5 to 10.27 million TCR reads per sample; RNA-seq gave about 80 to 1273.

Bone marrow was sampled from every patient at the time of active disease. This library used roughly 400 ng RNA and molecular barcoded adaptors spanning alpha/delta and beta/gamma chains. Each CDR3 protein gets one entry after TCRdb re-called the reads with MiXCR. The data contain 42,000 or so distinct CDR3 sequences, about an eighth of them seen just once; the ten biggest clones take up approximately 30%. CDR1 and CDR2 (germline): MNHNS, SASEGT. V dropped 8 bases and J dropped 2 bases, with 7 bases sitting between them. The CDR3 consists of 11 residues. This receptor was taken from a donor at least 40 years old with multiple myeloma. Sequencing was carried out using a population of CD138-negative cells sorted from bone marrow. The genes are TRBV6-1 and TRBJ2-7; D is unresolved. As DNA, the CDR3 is TGTGCCAGCCCCGGTCCCTACGAGCAGTACTTC. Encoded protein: CASPGPYEQYF.